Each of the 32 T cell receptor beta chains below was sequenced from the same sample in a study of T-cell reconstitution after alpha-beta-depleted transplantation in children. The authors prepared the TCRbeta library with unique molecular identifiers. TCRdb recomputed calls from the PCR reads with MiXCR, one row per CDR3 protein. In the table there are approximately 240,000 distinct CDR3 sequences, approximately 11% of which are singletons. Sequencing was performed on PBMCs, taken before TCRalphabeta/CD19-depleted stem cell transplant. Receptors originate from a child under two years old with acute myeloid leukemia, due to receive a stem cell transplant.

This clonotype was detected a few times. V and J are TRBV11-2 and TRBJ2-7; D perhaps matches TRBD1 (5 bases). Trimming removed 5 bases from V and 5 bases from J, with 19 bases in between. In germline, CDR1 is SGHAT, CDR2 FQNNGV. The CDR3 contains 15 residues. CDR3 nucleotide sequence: TGTGCCAGCAGCCTAAAATGGCAGGGTGTGAACGAGCAGTACTTC. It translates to CASSLKWQGVNEQYF.

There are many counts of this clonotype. The CDR3 DNA follows: TGTGCCAGCAGTCCCCTCGACATCTATGGCTACACCTTC. It translates to CASSPLDIYGYTF. The chain couples TRBV28 to TRBJ1-2, with unresolved D. This CDR3 spans 13 amino acids. Germline CDR1 is MDHEN and CDR2 is SYDVKM. Between the trimmed V and J ends, which lost 5 bases and 4 bases, there was a span of 11 bases.

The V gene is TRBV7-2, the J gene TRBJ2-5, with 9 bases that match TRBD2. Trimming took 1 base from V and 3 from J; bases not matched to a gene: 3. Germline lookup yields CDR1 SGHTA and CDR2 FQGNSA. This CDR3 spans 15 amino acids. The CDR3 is CASSLVIAGEETQYF. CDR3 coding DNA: TGTGCCAGCAGCTTAGTTATAGCGGGAGAAGAGACCCAGTACTTC.

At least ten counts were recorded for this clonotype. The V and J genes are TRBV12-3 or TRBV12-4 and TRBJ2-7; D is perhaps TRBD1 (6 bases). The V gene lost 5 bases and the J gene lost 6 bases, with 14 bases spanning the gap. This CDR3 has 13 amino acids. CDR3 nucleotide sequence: TGTGCCAGCAGTCTATGGACAGACGGCGAGCAGTACTTC. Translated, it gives CASSLWTDGEQYF.

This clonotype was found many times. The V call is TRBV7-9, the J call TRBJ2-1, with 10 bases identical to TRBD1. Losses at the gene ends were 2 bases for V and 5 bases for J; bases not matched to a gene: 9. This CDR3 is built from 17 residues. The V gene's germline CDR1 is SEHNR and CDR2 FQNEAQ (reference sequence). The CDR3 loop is CASSLPRDRGGNNEQFF. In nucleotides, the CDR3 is TGTGCCAGCAGCTTACCTCGGGACAGGGGAGGTAACAATGAGCAGTTCTTC.

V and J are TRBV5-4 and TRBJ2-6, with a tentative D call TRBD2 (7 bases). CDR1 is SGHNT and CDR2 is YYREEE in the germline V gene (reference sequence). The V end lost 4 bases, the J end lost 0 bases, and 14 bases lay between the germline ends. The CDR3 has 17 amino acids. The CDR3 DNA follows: TGTGCCAGCAGCCCGGGGGGCGCGTGCTCTGGGGCCAACGTCCTGACTTTC. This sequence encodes CASSPGGACSGANVLTF. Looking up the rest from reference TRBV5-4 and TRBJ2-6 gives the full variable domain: ETGVTQSPTHLIKTRGQQVTLRCSSQSGHNTVSWYQQALGQGPQFIFQYYREEENGRGNFPPRFSGLQFPNYSSELNVNALELDDSALYLCASSPGGACSGANVLTFGAGSRLTVL.

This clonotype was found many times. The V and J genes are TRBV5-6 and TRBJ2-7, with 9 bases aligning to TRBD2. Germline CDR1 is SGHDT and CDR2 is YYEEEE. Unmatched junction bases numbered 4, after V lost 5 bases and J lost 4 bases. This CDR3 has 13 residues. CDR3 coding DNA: TGTGCCAGCAGGACTAGCGGAGAATACGAGCAGTACTTC. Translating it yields CASRTSGEYEQYF. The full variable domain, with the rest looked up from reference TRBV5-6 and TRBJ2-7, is DAGVTQSPTHLIKTRGQQVTLRCSPKSGHDTVSWYQQALGQGPQFIFQYYEEEERQRGNFPDRFSGHQFPNYSSELNVNALLLGDSALYLCASRTSGEYEQYFGPGTRLTVT.

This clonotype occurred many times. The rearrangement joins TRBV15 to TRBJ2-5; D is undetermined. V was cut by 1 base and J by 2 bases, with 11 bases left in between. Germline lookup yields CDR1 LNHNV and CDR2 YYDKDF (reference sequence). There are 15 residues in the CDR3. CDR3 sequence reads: CATSRVALIQETQYF. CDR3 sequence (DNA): TGTGCCACCAGCAGAGTAGCTCTTATTCAAGAGACCCAGTACTTC.

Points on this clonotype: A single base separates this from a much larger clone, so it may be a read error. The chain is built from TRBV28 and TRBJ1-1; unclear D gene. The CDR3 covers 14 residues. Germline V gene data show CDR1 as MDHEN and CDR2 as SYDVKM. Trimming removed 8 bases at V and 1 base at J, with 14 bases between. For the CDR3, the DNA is TGTGCCAGCTCCTCGAGGGTGGCGAACACTGAAGCTTTCTTT. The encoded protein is CASSSRVANTEAFF.

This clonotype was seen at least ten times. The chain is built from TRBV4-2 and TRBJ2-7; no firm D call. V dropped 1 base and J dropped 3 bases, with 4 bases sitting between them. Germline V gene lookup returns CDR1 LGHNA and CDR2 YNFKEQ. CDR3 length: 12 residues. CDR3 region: CASSQVSYEQYF. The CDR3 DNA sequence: TGTGCCAGCAGCCAAGTCAGCTACGAGCAGTACTTC.

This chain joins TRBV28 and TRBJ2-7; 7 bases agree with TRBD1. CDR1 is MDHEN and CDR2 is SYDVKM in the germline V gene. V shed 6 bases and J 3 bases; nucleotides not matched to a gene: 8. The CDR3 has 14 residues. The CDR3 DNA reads TGTGCCAGCAGCATTGACAGGGTAAGCTACGAGCAGTACTTC. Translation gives CASSIDRVSYEQYF.

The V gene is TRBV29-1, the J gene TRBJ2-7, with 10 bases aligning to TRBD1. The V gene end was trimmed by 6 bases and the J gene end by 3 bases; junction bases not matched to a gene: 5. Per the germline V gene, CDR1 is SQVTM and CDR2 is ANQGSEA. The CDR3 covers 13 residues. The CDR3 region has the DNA TGCAGCGTGGGGACAGGGGACCGCTACGAGCAGTACTTC. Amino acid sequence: CSVGTGDRYEQYF.

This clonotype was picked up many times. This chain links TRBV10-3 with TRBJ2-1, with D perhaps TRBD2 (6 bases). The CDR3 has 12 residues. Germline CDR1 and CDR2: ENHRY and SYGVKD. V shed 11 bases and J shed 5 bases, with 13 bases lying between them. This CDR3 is CAALGGNNEQFF. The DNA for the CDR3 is TGTGCCGCATTGGGGGGAAACAATGAGCAGTTCTTC.

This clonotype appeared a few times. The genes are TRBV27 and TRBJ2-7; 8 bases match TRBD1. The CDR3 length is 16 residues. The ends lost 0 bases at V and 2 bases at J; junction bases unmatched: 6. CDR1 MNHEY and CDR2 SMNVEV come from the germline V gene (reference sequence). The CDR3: CASSLSMDRATYEQYF. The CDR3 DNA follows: TGTGCCAGCAGTTTATCGATGGACAGGGCCACCTACGAGCAGTACTTC.

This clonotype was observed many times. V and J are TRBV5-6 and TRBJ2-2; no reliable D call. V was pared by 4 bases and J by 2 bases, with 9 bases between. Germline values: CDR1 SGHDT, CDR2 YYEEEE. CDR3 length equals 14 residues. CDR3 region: CASSEKINTGELFF. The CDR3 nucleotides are TGTGCCAGCAGCGAAAAGATAAACACCGGGGAGCTGTTTTTT.

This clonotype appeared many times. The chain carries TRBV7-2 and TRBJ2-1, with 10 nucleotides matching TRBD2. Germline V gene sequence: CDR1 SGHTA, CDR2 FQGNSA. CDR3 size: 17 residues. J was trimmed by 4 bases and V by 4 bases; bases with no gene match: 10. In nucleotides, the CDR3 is TGTGCCAGCAGCTCCCCCCTTCTAGCGGGGGCTTACAATGAGCAGTTCTTC. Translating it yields CASSSPLLAGAYNEQFF.

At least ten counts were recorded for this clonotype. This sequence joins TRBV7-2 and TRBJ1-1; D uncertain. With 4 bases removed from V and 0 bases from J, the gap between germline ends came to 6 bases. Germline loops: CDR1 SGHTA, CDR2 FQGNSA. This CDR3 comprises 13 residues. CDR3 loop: CASSSAMNTEAFF. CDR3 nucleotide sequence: TGTGCCAGCAGCTCCGCAATGAACACTGAAGCTTTCTTT. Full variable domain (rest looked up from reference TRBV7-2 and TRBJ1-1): GAGVSQSPSNKVTEKGKDVELRCDPISGHTALYWYRQSLGQGLEFLIYFQGNSAPDKSGLPSDRFSAERTGGSVSTLTIQRTQQEDSAVYLCASSSAMNTEAFFGQGTRLTVV.

CDR3 sequence reads: CASSSGRDTEAFF. CDR3 coding DNA: TGCGCCAGCAGCTCCGGACGGGACACTGAAGCTTTCTTT. The chain joins TRBV5-1 to TRBJ1-1; D ambiguous. CDR3 length: 13 amino acids. V was cut by 3 bases and J by 3 bases, with 9 bases left in between. Germline V gene data show CDR1 as SGHRS and CDR2 as YFSETQ.

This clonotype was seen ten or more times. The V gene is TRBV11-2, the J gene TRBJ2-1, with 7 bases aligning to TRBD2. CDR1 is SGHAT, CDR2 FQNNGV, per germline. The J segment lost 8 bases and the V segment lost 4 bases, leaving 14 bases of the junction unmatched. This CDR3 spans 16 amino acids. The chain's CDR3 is CASSSEGRGGMDEQFF. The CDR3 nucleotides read TGTGCCAGCAGCTCAGAAGGGCGGGGAGGGATGGATGAGCAGTTCTTC.

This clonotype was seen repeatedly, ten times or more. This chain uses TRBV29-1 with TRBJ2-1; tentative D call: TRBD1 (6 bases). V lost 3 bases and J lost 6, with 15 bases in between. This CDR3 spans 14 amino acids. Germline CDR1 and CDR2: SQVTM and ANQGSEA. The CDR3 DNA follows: TGCAGCGTTGATAAAGCCGGACAGAGCAATGAGCAGTTCTTC. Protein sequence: CSVDKAGQSNEQFF.

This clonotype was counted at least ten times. Here the CDR3 DNA reads TGTGCCAGCAGTTGGGGAGAGACCCAGTACTTC. It specifies CASSWGETQYF. The V and J genes are TRBV28 and TRBJ2-5; no clear D gene. Trimming pared 4 bases from V and 4 bases from J, leaving 4 bases between. CDR3 length: 11 residues. CDR1 and CDR2 from the germline V gene are MDHEN and SYDVKM.

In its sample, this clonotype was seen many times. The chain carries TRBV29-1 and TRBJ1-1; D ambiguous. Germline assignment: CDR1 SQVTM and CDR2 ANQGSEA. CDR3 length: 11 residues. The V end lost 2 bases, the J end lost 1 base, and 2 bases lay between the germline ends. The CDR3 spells CSVESNTEAFF. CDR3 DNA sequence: TGCAGCGTTGAATCGAACACTGAAGCTTTCTTT.

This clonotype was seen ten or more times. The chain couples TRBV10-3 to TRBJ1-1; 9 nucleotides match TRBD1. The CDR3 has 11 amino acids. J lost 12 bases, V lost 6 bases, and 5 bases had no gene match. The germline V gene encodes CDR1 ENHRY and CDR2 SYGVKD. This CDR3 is CAIRGQGMTFF. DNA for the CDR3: TGTGCCATCAGAGGACAGGGGATGACTTTCTTT.

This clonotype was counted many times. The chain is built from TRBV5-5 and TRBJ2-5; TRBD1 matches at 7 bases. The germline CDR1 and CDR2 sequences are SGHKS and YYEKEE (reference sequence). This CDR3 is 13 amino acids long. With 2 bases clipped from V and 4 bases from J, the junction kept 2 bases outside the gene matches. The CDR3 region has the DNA TGTGCCAGCAGCTTCGGGACAGTAGAGACCCAGTACTTC. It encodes CASSFGTVETQYF.

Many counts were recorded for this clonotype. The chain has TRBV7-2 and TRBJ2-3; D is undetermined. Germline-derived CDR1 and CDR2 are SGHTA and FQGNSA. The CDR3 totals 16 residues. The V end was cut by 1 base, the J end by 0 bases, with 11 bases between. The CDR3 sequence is CASSLVGFTSTDTQYF. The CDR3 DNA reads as TGTGCCAGCAGCTTAGTAGGATTCACTAGCACAGATACGCAGTATTTT. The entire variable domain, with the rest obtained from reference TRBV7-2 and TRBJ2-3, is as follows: GAGVSQSPSNKVTEKGKDVELRCDPISGHTALYWYRQSLGQGLEFLIYFQGNSAPDKSGLPSDRFSAERTGGSVSTLTIQRTQQEDSAVYLCASSLVGFTSTDTQYFGPGTRLTVL.

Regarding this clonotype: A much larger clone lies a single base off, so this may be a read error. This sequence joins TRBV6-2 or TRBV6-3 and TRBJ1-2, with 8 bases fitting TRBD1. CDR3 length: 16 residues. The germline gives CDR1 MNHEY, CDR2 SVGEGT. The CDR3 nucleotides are TGTGCCAGCAGATACTCGACAGGGGTCTTCTTCTATGGCTACACCTTC. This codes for CASRYSTGVFFYGYTF.

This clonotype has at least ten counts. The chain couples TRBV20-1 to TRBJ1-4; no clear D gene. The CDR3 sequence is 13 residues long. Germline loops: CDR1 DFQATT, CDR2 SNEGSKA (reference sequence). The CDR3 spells CSARAPTNEKLFF. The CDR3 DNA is TGCAGCGCCCGGGCCCCAACTAATGAAAAACTGTTTTTT.

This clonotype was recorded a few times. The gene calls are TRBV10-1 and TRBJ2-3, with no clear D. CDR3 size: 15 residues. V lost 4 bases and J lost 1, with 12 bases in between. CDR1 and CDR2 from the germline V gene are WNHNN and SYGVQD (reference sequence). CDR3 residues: CASSGLRGRTDTQYF. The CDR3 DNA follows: TGCGCCAGCAGTGGCCTAAGAGGCCGCACAGATACGCAGTATTTT.

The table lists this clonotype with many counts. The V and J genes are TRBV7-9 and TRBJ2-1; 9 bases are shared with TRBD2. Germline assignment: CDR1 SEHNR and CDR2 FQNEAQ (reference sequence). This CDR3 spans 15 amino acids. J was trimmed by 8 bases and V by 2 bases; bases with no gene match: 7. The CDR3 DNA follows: TGTGCCAGCAGCTTAATACGTCTAGCGGGGTATGAGCAGTTCTTC. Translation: CASSLIRLAGYEQFF. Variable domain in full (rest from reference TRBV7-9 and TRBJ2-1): DTGVSQNPRHKITKRGQNVTFRCDPISEHNRLYWYRQTLGQGPEFLTYFQNEAQLEKSRLLSDRFSAERPKGSFSTLEIQRTEQGDSAMYLCASSLIRLAGYEQFFGPGTRLTVL.

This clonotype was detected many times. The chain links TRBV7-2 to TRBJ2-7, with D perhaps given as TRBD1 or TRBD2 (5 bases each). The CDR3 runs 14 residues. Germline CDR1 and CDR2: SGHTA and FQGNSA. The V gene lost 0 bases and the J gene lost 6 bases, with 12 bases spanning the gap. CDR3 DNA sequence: TGTGCCAGCAGCTTAGCGGGGGATCTCTCCGAGCAGTACTTC. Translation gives CASSLAGDLSEQYF.

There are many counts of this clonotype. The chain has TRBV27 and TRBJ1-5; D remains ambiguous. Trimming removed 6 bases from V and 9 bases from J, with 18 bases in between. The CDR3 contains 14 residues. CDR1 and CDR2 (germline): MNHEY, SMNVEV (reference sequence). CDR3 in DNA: TGTGCCAGCAGACTTGGGTCCTCAAAGGGGCCCCAGCATTTT. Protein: CASRLGSSKGPQHF.

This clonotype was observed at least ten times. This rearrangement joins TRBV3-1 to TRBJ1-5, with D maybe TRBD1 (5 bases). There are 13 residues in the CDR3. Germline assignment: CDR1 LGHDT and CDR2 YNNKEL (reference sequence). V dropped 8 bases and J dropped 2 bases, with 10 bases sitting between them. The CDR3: CASSQGGNQPQHF. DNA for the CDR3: TGTGCCAGCTCACAAGGGGGCAATCAGCCCCAGCATTTT.